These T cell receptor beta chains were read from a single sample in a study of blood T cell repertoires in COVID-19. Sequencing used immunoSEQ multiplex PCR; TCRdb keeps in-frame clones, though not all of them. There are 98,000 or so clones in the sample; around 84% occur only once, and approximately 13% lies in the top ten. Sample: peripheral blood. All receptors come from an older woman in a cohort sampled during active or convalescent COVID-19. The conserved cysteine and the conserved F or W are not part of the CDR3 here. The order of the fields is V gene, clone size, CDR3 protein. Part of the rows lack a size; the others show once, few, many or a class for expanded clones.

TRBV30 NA AWSRQGVTEAF
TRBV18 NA ASSPDRGQKTQY
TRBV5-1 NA ASSLGTETINYGYT
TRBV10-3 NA AISGTGGVDQPQH
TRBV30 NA AWKGQGARNSPLH
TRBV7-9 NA ASSLGLAGAYEQY
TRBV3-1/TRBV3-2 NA ASSQERDQPQH
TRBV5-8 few ASSSDRGLAAQH
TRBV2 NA ASSDEQHSNQPQH
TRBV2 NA ASKGQDQETQY
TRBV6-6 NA ASSYVDKGPYEQY
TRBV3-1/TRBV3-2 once ASSQTPSSGGQETQY
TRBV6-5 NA ASSYARTGINQPQH
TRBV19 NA ASSLGSSYEQY
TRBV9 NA ASSVGPTGLAGDTQY
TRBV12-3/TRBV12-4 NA ASSWGGTPLH
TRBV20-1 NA RTQGRAGYT
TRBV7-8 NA ASSSDRHNEQF
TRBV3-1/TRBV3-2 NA ASSQVGLAVQETQY
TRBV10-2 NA ASSGTSGSSYNEQF
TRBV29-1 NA SVEDRGYGYT
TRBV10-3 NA AISLSGGAGETQY
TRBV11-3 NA ASSGGTSGTYNEQF
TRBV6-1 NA ASSESGTQETQY
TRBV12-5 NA ASGQGSDQPQH
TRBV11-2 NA ASVWAANTEAF
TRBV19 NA ASSTGTGYTGELF
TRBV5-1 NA ASSLVGLAGGSTDTQY
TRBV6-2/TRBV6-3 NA ASSDRGPEQF
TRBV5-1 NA ASSPAGGSGGPSTDTQY
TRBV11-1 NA ASSLGLGSYNEQF
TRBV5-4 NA ASSLGDSFGNTIY
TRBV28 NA ASSFGTSGRFSDTQY
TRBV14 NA GLAGKFYEQY
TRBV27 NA ASSSLAGGLNNEQF
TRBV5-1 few ASSLGRVGRTMNTEAF
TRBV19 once ASSIDRFSGNTIY
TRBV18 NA ASSTQADSYEQY
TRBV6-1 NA ASSENYVGGNEQF
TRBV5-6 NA ASSLGKWGSTDTQY
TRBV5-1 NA ASSLQGGDYGYT
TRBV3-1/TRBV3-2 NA ASSLTTVGQGGEKLF